This T cell receptor beta chain is from a study of neoadjuvant nivolumab and ipilimumab in lung cancer (dated by TCRdb to 2019 to 2021). Some background on the complete study: In the NEOSTAR trial, nivolumab was administered intravenously at 3 mg/kg on days 1, 15 and 29, and the combination arm also received ipilimumab 1 mg/kg on day 1 only. The major pathologic response (MPR) rate in the intention-to-treat population in each study arm was designated as the primary trial endpoint. Of the 40 to 50 patients with operable NSCLC treated in the trial, approximately 23 were randomized to nivolumab monotherapy and some 21 to nivolumab plus ipilimumab. TCR repertoires in pretherapy (baseline) peripheral blood were compared with TCR repertoires in tumors resected at surgery after neoadjuvant immune checkpoint blockade. Matched pretherapy and resected tumor pairs were analyzed for seven patients: four treated with nivolumab and three with nivolumab plus ipilimumab. Summary of the overall study and its limitations: Richness in tumors resected after neoadjuvant therapy showed a positive correlation with pretherapy blood TCR richness (Spearman R ~ 0.82). From pretherapy to surgery, tumor T-cell richness and clonality increased in three of three dual-therapy tumors but in only two of four nivolumab-treated tumors. No significant correlation was found between TCR clonality and pathologic tumor regression, and only one major-pathologic-response sample was available for the clonality analysis. Greater TCR richness and clonality were observed in resected tumors than in tumor-adjacent uninvolved lung, and increases were observed in more dual-therapy-treated tumors. A small number of samples underwent TCR sequencing.

The sample's time point, from its label and the paper: pretherapy, before neoadjuvant immune checkpoint inhibitors. The samples were obtained from NEOSTAR, a phase 2 randomized trial that tested neoadjuvant nivolumab or nivolumab plus ipilimumab, followed by surgery, in operable NSCLC. Libraries were prepared through the immunoSEQ multiplex PCR assay. For the original study's pipeline: Repertoires were summarized by richness and clonality, and significantly expanded and contracted clones were identified between pre- and post-therapy samples. Drawn from immuneACCESS, this table holds only the in-frame rearrangements with V and J called that TCRdb kept. Clones are partly lost; checked studies trace under half to an unresolved V gene and leave the rest unexplained. D and trimming come from the DNA, and the V and J calls and clone size come from that table. Present in this sample are 30,000 to 45,000 clones, approximately 92% of which were seen just once. Of the sample, 2.5% to 3.5% falls within the top ten clones.

Concerning this clone: It has no known antigen specificity. The record has no base qualities; no much larger clone is one base away.

V gives up 0 bases and J gives up 4 bases, and the segment between their germline ends measures 6 bases. Taken from cysteine to phenylalanine, the CDR3 has 14 residues. Only the CDR3 region is kept as DNA, spanning 42 bases read in frame from base 1. The germline V gene provides CDR1 LGHNA and CDR2 YSLEER. Sample: peripheral blood, taken before neoadjuvant nivolumab, alone or with ipilimumab. This TCR was recovered from an adult with non-small cell lung cancer. The chain was built from TRBV4-3 and TRBJ2-2, with the D segment identity uncertain. This receptor carries the CDR3 CASSQDVSTGELFF. In nucleotides, the sequence is TGCGCCAGCAGCCAAGATGTGAGCACCGGGGAGCTGTTTTTT.